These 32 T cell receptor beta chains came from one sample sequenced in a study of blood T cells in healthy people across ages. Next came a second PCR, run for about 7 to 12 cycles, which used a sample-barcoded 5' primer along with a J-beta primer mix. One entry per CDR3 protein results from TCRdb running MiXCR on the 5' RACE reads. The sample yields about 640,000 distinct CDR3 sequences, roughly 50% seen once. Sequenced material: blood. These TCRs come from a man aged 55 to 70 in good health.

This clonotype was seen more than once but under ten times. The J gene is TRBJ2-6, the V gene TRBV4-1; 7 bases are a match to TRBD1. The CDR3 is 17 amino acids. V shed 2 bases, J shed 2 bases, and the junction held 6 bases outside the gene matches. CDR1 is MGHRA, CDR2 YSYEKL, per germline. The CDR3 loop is CASSQRQGGPGANVLTF. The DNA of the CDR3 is TGCGCCAGCAGCCAACGACAGGGTGGTCCTGGGGCCAACGTCCTGACTTTC.

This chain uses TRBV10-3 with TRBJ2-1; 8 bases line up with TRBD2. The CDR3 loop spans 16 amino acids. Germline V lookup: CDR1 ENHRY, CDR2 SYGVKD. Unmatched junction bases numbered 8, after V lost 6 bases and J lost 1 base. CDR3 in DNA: TGTGCCATCAGCTTTAGCGGGGTTGGGTCCTACAATGAGCAGTTCTTC. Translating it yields CAISFSGVGSYNEQFF.

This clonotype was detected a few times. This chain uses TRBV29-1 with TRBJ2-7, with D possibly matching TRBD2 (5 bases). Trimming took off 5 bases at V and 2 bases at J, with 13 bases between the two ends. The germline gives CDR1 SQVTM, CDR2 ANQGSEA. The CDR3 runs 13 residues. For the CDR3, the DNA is TGCAGCGTTTATAACCGGGAAACCTACGAGCAGTACTTC. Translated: CSVYNRETYEQYF.

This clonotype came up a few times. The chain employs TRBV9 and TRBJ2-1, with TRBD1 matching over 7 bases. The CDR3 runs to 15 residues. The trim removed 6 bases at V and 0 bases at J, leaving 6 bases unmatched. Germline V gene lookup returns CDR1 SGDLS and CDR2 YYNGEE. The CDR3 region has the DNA TGTGCCAGCAACGCCCAGGGGGTCTCCTACAATGAGCAGTTCTTC. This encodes CASNAQGVSYNEQFF.

This CDR3 reads CASSLIGGRGDQETQYF. DNA for the CDR3: TGTGCCAGCAGCTTGATCGGGGGGCGCGGGGACCAAGAGACCCAGTACTTC. This chain connects TRBV5-4 to TRBJ2-5; a weak D match, TRBD2 (7 bases). CDR1 is SGHNT, CDR2 YYREEE, per germline (reference sequence). The CDR3 covers 17 residues. V was trimmed by 1 base and J by 0 bases, leaving 16 bases between them. Supplemented by reference TRBV5-4 and TRBJ2-5, the full variable domain reads ETGVTQSPTHLIKTRGQQVTLRCSSQSGHNTVSWYQQALGQGPQFIFQYYREEENGRGNFPPRFSGLQFPNYSSELNVNALELDDSALYLCASSLIGGRGDQETQYFGPGTRLLVL.

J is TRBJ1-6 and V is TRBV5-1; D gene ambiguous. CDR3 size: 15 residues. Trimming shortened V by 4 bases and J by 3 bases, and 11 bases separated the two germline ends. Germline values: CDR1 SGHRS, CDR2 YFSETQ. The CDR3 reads CASSPAAYYNSPLHF. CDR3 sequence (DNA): TGCGCCAGCAGCCCGGCGGCTTACTATAATTCACCCCTCCACTTT. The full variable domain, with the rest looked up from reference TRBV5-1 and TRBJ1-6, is KAGVTQTPRYLIKTRGQQVTLSCSPISGHRSVSWYQQTPGQGLQFLFEYFSETQRNKGNFPGRFSGRQFSNSRSEMNVSTLELGDSALYLCASSPAAYYNSPLHFGNGTRLTVT.

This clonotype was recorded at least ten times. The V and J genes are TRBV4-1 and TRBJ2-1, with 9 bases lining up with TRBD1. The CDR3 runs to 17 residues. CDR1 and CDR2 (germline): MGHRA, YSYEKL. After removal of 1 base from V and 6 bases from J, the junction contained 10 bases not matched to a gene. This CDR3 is CASSQGLLGQGGNEQFF. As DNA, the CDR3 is TGCGCCAGCAGCCAAGGCCTCCTGGGACAGGGCGGCAATGAGCAGTTCTTC.

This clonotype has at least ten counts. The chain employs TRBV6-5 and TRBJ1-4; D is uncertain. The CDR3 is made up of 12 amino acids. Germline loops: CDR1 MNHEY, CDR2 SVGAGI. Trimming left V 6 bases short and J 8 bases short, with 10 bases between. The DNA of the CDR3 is TGTGCCAGCAGCAATACGCCGGAAAAACTGTTTTTT. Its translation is CASSNTPEKLFF.

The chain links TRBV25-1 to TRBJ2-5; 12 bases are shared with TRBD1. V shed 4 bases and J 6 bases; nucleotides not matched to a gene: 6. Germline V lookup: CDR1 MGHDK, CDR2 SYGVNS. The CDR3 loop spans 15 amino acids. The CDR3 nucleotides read TGTGCCAGCAGTGCCTGGGACAGGGGGCCGCAGACCCAGTACTTC. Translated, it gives CASSAWDRGPQTQYF.

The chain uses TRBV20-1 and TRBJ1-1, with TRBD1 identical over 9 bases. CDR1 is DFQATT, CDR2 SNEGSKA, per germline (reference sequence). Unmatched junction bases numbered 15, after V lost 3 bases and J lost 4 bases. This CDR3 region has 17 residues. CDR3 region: CSARPAGQGTWGTEAFF. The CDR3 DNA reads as TGCAGTGCTAGGCCGGCAGGACAGGGGACGTGGGGCACTGAAGCTTTCTTT.

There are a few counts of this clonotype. The CDR3 bases are TGTGCCAGCAGTTTAGGGACAGCGGGGTATTTT. Translating it yields CASSLGTAGYF. The chain couples TRBV12-3 or TRBV12-4 to TRBJ2-3; D assignment may be TRBD1 or TRBD2 (6 bases each). Between the trimmed V and J ends, which lost 1 base and 14 bases, there was a span of 10 bases. The CDR3 has 11 residues.

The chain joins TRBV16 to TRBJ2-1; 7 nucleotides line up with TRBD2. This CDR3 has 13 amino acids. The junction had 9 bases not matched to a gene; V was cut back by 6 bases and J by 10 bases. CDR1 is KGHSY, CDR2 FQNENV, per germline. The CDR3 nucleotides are TGTGCCAGCAGTCCCAGACTAGCCCGGGAGCAGTTCTTC. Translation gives CASSPRLAREQFF.

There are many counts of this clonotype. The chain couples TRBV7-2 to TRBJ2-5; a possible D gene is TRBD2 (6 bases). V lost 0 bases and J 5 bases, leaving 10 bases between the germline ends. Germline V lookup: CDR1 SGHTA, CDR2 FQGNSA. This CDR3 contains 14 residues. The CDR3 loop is CASSLAPGGETQYF. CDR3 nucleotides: TGTGCCAGCAGCTTAGCGCCTGGGGGGGAGACCCAGTACTTC.

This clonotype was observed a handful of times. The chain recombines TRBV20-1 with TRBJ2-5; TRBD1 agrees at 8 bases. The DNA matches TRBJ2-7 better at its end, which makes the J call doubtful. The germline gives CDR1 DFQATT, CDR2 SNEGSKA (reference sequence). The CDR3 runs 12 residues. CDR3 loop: CSAGTGGHEQYF. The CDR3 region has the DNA TGCAGTGCTGGGACAGGCGGCCACGAGCAGTACTTC.

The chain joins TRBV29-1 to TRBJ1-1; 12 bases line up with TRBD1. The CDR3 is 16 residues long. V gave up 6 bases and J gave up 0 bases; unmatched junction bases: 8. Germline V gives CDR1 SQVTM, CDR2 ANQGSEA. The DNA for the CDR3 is TGCAGCGTATCCGGGGACAGGGGGCCCCTGAACACTGAAGCTTTCTTT. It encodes CSVSGDRGPLNTEAFF. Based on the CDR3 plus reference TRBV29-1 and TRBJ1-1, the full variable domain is SAVISQKPSRDICQRGTSLTIQCQVDSQVTMMFWYRQQPGQSLTLIATANQGSEATYESGFVIDKFPISRPNLTFSTLTVSNMSPEDSSIYLCSVSGDRGPLNTEAFFGQGTRLTVV.

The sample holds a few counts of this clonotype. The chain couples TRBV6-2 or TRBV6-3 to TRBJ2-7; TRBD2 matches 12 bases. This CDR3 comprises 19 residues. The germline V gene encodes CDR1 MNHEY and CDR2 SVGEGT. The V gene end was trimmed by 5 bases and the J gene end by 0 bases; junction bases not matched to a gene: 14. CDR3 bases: TGTGCCAGCAGTACTGGGACTAGCGGGCCCGAGGGCCCCTCCTACGAGCAGTACTTC. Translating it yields CASSTGTSGPEGPSYEQYF.

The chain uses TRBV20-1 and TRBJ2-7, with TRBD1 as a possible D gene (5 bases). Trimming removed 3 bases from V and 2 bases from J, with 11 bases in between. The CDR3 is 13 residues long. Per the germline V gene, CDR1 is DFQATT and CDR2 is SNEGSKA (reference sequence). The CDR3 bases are TGCAGTGCTAGCAAGGGGCTGGCCTACGAGCAGTACTTC. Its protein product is CSASKGLAYEQYF.

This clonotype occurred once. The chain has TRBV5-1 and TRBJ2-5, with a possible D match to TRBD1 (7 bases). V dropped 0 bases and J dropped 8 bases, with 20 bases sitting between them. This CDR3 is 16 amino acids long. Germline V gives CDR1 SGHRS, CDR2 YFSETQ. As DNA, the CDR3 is TGCGCCAGCAGCTTGGCGCGGGGACAGACCCCCGCTACCCAGTACTTC. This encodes CASSLARGQTPATQYF.

The CDR3 spells CSASGQYQETQYF. CDR3 nucleotides: TGCAGTGCTAGTGGGCAGTACCAAGAGACCCAGTACTTC. The J gene is TRBJ2-5, the V gene TRBV20-1; unclear D gene. Germline lookup yields CDR1 DFQATT and CDR2 SNEGSKA (reference sequence). V was clipped by 3 bases and J by 0 bases, with 8 bases between them. This CDR3 contains 13 residues.

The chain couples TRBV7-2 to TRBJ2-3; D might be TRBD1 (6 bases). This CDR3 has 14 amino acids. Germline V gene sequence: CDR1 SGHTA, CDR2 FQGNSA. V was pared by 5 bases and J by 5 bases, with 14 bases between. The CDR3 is CASSPTDSLDTQYF. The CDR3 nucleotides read TGTGCCAGCAGCCCCACGGACAGTTTAGATACGCAGTATTTT.

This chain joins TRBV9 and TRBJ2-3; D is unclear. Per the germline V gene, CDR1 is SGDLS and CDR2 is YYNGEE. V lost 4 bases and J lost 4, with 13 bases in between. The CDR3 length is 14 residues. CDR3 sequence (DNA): TGTGCCAGCAGCCCCCGGGTAGGCGCAGATACGCAGTATTTT. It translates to CASSPRVGADTQYF. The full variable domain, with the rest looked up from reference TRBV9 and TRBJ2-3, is DSGVTQTPKHLITATGQRVTLRCSPRSGDLSVYWYQQSLDQGLQFLIQYYNGEERAKGNILERFSAQQFPDLHSELNLSSLELGDSALYFCASSPRVGADTQYFGPGTRLTVL.

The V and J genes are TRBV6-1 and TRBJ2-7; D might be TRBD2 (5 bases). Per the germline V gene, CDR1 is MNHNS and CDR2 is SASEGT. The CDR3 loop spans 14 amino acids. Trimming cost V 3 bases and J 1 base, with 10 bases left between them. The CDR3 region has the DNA TGTGCCAGCAGTGAGGTCAGGACTTCCTACGAGCAGTACTTC. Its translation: CASSEVRTSYEQYF.

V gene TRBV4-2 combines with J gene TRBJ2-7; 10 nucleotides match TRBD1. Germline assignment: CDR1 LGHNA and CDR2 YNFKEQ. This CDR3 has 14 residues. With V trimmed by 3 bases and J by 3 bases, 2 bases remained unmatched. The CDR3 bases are TGTGCCAGCAGCCAGAGGGACAGGGGCTACGAGCAGTACTTC. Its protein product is CASSQRDRGYEQYF.

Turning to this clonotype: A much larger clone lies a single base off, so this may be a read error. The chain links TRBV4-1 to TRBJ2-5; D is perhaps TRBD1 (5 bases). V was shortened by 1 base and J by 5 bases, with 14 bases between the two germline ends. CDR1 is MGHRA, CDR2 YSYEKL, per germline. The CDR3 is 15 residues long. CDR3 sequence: CASSQGQAGWETQYF. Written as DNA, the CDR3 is TGCGCCAGCAGCCAAGGGCAGGCAGGGTGGGAGACCCAGTACTTC.

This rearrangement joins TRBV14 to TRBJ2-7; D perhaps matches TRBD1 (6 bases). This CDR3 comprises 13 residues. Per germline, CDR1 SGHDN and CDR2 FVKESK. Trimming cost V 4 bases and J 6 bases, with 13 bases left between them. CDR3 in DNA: TGTGCCAGCAGCCGAAGGACAGCCAGCGAGCAGTACTTC. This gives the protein CASSRRTASEQYF.

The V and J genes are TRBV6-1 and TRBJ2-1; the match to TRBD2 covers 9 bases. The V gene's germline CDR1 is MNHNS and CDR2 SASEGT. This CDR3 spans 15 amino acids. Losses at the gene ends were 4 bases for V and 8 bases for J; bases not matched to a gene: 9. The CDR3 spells CASSVGGGGIYEQFF. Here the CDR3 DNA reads TGTGCCAGCAGTGTAGGCGGGGGGGGCATCTATGAGCAGTTCTTC.

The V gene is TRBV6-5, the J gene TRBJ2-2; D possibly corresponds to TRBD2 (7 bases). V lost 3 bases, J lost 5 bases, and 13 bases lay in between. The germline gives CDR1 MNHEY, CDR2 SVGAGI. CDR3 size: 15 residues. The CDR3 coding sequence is TGTGCCAGCAGTTATGAGGGGGGGCATACCGGGGAGCTGTTTTTT. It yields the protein CASSYEGGHTGELFF.

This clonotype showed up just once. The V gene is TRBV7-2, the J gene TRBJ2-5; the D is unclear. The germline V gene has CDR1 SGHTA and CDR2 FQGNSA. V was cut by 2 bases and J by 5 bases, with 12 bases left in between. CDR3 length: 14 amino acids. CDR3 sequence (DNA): TGTGCCAGCAGCTTAATGGGTGTGGGTGAGACCCAGTACTTC. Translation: CASSLMGVGETQYF.

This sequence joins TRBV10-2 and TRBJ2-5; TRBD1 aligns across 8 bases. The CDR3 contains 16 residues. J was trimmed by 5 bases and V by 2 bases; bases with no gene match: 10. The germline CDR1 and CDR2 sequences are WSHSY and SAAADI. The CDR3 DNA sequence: TGCGCCAGCAGTGAGAGCCCCCAGGGGGCGAGGGAGACCCAGTACTTC. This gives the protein CASSESPQGARETQYF.

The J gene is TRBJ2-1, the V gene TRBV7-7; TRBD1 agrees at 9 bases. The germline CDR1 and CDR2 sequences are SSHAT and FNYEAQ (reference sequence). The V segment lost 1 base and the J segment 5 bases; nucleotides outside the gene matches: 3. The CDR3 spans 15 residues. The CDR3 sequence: CASSLDGQGNNEQFF. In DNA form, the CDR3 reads TGTGCCAGCAGCTTAGACGGACAGGGGAACAATGAGCAGTTCTTC.

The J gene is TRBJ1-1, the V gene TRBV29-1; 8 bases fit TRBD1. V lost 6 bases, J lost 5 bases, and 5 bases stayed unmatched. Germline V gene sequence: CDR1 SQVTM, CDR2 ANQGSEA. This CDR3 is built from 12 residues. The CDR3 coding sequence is TGCAGCGTAAGACAGGGGAGAACTGAAGCTTTCTTT. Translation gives CSVRQGRTEAFF.

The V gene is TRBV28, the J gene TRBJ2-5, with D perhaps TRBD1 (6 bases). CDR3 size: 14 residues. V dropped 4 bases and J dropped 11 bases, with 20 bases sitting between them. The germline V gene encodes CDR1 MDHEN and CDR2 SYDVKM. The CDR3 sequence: CASSSGDPLRGQYF. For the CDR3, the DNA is TGTGCCAGCAGTTCCGGGGACCCTCTAAGGGGGCAGTACTTC.